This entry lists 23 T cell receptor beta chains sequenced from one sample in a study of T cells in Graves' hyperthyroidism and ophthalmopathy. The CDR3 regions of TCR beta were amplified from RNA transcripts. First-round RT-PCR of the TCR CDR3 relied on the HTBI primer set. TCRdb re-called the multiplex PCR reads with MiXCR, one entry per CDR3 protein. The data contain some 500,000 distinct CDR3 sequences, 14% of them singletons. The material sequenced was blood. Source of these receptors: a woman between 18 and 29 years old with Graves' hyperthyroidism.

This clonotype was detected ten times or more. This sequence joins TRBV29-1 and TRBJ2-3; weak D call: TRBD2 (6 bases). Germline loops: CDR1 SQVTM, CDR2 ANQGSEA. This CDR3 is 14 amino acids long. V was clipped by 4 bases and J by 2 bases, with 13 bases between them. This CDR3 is CSVAPGSATDTQYF. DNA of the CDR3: TGCAGCGTTGCCCCCGGGAGTGCCACAGATACGCAGTATTTT.

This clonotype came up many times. CDR3 sequence: CASSSRGDGYTF. CDR3 DNA sequence: TGTGCCAGCAGTTCCAGGGGAGATGGCTACACCTTC. The V and J genes are TRBV6-1 and TRBJ1-2; a possible D gene is TRBD1 (6 bases). The V and J ends lost 5 bases and 6 bases respectively, with 10 bases between them. The germline CDR1 and CDR2 sequences are MNHNS and SASEGT. The CDR3 length is 12 residues.

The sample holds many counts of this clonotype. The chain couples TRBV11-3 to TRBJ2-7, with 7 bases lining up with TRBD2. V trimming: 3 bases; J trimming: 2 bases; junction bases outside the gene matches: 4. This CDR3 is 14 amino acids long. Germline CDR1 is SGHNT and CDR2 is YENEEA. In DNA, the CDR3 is TGTGCCAGCAGCTTTCTAGCGGCAACCTACGAGCAGTACTTC. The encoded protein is CASSFLAATYEQYF.

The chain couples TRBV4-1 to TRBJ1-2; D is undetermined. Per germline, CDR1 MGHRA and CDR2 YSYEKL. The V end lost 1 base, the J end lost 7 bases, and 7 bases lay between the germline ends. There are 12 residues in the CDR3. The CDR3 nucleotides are TGCGCCAGCAGCCAAGGGAGGGTTGGCTACACCTTC. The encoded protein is CASSQGRVGYTF.

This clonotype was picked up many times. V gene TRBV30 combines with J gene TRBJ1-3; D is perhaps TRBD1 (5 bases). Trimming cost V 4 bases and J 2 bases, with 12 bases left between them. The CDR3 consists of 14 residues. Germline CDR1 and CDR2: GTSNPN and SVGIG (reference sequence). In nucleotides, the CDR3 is TGTGCCTGGATGGAGGGGACCCCTGGAAACACCATATATTTT. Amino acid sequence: CAWMEGTPGNTIYF.

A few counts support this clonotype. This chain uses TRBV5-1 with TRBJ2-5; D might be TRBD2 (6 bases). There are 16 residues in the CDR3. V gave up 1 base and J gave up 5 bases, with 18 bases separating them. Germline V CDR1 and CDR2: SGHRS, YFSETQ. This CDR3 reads CASSLYGGGGIETQYF. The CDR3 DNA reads TGCGCCAGCAGCTTGTATGGGGGAGGAGGGATTGAGACCCAGTACTTC.

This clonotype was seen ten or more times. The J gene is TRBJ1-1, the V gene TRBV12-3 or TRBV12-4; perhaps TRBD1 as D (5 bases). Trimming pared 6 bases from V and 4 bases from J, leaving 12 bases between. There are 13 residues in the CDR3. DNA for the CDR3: TGTGCCAGCAGCCGGACACAACGCACTGAAGCTTTCTTT. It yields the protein CASSRTQRTEAFF.

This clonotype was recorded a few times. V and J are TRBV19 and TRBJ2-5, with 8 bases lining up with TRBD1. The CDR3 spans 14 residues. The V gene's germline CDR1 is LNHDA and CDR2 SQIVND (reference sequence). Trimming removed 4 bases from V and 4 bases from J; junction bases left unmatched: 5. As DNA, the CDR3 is TGTGCCAGTAGTACCACAGGGGGAAGAGAGACCCAGTACTTC. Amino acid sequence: CASSTTGGRETQYF.

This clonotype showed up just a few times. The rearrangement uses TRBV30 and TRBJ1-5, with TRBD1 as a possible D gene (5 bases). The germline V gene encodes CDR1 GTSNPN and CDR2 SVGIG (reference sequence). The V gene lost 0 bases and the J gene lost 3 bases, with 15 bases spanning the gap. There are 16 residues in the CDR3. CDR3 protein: CAWSVGDPRINQPQHF. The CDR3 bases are TGTGCCTGGAGTGTCGGGGACCCCCGAATCAATCAGCCCCAGCATTTT.

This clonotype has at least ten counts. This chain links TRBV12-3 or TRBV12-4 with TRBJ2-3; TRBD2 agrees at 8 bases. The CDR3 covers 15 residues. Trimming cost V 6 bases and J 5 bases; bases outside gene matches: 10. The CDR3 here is CASSRTSGGGDTQYF. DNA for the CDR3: TGTGCCAGCAGCCGAACTAGCGGAGGGGGAGATACGCAGTATTTT.

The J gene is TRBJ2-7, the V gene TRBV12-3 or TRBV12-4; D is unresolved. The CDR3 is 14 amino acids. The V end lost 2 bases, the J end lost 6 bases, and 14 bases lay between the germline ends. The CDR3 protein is CASSLMPGSSEQYF. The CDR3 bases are TGTGCCAGCAGTTTAATGCCTGGGTCGAGCGAGCAGTACTTC.

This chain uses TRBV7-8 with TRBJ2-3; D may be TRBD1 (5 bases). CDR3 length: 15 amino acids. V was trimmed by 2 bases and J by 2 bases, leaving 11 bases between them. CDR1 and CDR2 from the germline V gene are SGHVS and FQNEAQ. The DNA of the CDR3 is TGTGCCAGCAGCTTATTGGGGCCTTCCACAGATACGCAGTATTTT. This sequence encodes CASSLLGPSTDTQYF. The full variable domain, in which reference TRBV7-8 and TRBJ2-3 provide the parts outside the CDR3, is GAGVSQSPRYKVAKRGQDVALRCDPISGHVSLFWYQQALGQGPEFLTYFQNEAQLDKSGLPSDRFFAERPEGSVSTLKIQRTQQEDSAVYLCASSLLGPSTDTQYFGPGTRLTVL.

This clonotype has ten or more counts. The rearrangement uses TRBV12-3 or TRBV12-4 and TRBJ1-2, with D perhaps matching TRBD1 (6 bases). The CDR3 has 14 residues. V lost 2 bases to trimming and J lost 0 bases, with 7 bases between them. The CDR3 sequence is CASSLRTANYGYTF. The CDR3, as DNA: TGTGCCAGCAGTTTAAGGACAGCTAACTATGGCTACACCTTC.

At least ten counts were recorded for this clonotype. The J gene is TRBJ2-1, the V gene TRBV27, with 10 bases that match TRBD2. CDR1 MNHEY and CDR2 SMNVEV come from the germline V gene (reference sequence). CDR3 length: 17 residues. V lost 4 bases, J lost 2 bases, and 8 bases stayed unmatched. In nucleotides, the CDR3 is TGTGCCAGCAGTTCGCTACCTAGCGGGAGCACCTACAATGAGCAGTTCTTC. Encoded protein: CASSSLPSGSTYNEQFF.

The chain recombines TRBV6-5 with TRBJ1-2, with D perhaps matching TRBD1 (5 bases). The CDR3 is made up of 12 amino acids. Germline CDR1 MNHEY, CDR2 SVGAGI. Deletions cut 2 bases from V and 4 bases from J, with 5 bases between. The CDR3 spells CASSYTGYGYTF. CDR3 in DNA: TGTGCCAGCAGTTACACAGGCTATGGCTACACCTTC.

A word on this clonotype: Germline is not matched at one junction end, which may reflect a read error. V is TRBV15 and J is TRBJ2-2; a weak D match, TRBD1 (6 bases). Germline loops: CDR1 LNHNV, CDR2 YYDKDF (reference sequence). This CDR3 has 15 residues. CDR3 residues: CATSRDITNTGELVF. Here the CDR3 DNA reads TGTGCCACCAGCCGGGACATAACAAACACCGGGGAGCTGGTTTTT.

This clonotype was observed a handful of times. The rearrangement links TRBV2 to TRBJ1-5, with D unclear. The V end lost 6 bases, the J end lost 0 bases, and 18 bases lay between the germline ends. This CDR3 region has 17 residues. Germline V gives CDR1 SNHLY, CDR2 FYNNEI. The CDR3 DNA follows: TGTGCCAGCAGGGCGAGGGTGAGGCTTTATAGCAATCAGCCCCAGCATTTT. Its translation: CASRARVRLYSNQPQHF.

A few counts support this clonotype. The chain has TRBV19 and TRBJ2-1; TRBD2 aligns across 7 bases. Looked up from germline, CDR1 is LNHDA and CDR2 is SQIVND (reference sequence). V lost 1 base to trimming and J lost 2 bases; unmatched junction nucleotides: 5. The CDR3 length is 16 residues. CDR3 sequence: CASSIGSGNAYNEQFF. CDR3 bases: TGTGCCAGTAGTATAGGCAGCGGGAATGCCTACAATGAGCAGTTCTTC.

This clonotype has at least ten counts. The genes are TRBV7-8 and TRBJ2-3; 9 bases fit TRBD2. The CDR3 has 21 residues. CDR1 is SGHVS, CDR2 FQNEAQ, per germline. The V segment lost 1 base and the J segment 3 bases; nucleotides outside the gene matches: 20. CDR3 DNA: TGTGCCAGCAGCTTAGATCAGGCTGGGCTAGCGGGGTCCCCAGTGACAGATACGCAGTATTTT. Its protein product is CASSLDQAGLAGSPVTDTQYF. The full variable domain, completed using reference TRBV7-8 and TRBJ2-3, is GAGVSQSPRYKVAKRGQDVALRCDPISGHVSLFWYQQALGQGPEFLTYFQNEAQLDKSGLPSDRFFAERPEGSVSTLKIQRTQQEDSAVYLCASSLDQAGLAGSPVTDTQYFGPGTRLTVL.

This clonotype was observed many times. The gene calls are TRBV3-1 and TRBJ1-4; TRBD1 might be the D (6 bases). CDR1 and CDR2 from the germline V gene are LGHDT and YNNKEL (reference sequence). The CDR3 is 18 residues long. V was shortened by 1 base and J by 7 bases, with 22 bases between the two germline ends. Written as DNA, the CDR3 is TGTGCCAGCAGCCAAGGCCCTGCCACCCCAGGGGCGGGTGAAAAACTGTTTTTT. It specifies CASSQGPATPGAGEKLFF.

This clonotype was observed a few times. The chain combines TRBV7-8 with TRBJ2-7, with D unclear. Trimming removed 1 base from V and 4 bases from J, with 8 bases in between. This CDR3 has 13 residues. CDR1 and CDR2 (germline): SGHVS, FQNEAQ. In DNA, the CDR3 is TGTGCCAGCAGCTTAGGGATCGGTTACGAGCAGTACGTC. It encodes CASSLGIGYEQYV.

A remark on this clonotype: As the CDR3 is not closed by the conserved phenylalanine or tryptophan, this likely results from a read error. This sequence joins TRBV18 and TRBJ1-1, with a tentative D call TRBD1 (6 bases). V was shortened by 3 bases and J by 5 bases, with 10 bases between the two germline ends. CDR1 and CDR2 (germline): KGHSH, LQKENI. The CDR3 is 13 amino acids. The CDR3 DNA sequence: TGTGCCAGCTCACCGGACAGACAGACTGAAGCTTTCCTT. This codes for CASSPDRQTEAFL.

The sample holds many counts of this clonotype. For the CDR3, the DNA is TGTGCCAGCAGCCGTCCGGGACAGGGGTATGGCTACACCTTC. Translation: CASSRPGQGYGYTF. The chain joins TRBV5-8 to TRBJ1-2, with 10 bases identical to TRBD1. This CDR3 spans 14 amino acids. After removal of 4 bases from V and 5 bases from J, the junction contained 5 bases not matched to a gene. Per germline, CDR1 SGHTS and CDR2 YDEGEE.